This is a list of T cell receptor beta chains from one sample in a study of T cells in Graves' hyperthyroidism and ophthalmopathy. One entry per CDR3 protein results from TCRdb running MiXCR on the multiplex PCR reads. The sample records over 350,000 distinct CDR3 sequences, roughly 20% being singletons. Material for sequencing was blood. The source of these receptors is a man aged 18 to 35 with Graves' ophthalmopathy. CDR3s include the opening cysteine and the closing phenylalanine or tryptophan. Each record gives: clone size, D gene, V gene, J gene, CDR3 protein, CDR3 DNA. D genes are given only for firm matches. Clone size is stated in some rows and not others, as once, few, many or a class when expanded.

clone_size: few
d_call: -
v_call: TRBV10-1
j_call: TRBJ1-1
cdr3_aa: CASSAGATNTEAFF
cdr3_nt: TGCGCCAGCAGTGCGGGGGCCACGAACACTGAAGCTTTCTTT

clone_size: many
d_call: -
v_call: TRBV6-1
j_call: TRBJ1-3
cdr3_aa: CASSEQGSGNTIYF
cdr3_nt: TGTGCCAGCAGTGAACAGGGCTCTGGAAACACCATATATTTT

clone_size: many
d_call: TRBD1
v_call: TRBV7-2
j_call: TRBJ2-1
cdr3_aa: CASSPLGQGSYNEQFF
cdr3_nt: TGTGCCAGCAGCCCTTTAGGACAGGGCTCCTACAATGAGCAGTTCTTC

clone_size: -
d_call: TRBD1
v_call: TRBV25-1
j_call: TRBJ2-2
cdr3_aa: CASSESGGDRGYTGELFF
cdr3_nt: TGTGCCAGCAGTGAATCGGGGGGGGACAGGGGATACACCGGGGAGCTGTTTTTT

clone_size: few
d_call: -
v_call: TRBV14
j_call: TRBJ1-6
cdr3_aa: CASSQAGEGESSPLHF
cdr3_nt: TGTGCCAGCAGCCAAGCCGGAGAAGGGGAAAGTTCACCCCTCCACTTT

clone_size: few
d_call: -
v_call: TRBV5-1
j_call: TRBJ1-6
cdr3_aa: CASSLGPGVNSPLHF
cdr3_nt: TGCGCCAGCAGCTTGGGGCCAGGGGTAAACTCACCCCTCCACTTT

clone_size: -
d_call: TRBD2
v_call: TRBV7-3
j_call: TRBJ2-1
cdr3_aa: CASSSGGGGRGEQFF
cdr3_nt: TGTGCCAGCAGCTCCGGCGGCGGGGGGCGGGGTGAGCAGTTCTTC

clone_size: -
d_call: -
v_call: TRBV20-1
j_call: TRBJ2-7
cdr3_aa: CSAGIGQGGSEQYF
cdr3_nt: TGCAGTGCGGGAATAGGGCAGGGGGGGTCCGAGCAGTACTTC

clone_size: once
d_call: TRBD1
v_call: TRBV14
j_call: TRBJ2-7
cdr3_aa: CASSHGTGSSYEQYF
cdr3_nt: TGTGCCAGCAGCCACGGGACAGGGTCCTCCTACGAGCAGTACTTC

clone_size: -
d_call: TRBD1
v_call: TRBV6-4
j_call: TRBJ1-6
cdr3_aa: CASSDSGGKNSPLHF
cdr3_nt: TGTGCCAGCAGTGACTCAGGGGGCAAGAATTCACCCCTCCACTTT